Included here is one T cell receptor beta chain sequence, with context. Antigen: not known. Together with a sample-barcoded 5' primer, a J-beta primer mix was included in a second PCR lasting roughly 6 to 12 cycles. Each TCR beta cDNA got a 12-nucleotide random molecular identifier. TCRdb used MiXCR to reprocess the 5' RACE reads, holding one entry per CDR3 protein. The data show 650,000 to 1,000,000 distinct CDR3 sequences, 46% seen once. This record comes from a study of blood T cells in healthy people across ages. Study-wide results and limits: Roughly linear declines in TCR beta diversity per million T cells occurred with age. Compared with aged donors, long-lived donors showed fewer expanded clones, suggesting selection. The donors' CMV status was not determined, possibly confounding changes in expanded clonotypes.

This clonotype originated in an elderly man in good health. The sequenced material came from blood.

CDR3 region: CATSGTGTGTDTQYF. The CDR3 nucleotides are TGTGCCACCAGTGGGACAGGGACGGGGACAGATACGCAGTATTTT. The chain joins TRBV24-1 to TRBJ2-3, with 8 nucleotides matching TRBD1. After removal of 5 bases from V and 3 bases from J, the junction contained 6 bases not matched to a gene. The CDR3 extends over 15 amino acids. From germline, CDR1 is KGHDR and CDR2 SFDVKD.